The next 29 T cell receptor beta chains were all read from a single sample in a study of T cell changes during pregnancy in multiple sclerosis. The repertoire was sequenced with immunoSEQ multiplex PCR; TCRdb's copy has only in-frame clones and lacks some. The sample contains 30,000 to 50,000 clones, about 91% of which appear only once. The sample consisted of CD4+ T cells from peripheral blood mononuclear cells, taken in the third trimester of pregnancy. The source of these receptors is a female donor with multiple sclerosis, enrolled in a pregnancy study.

The chain couples TRBV7-2 to TRBJ1-3, with D unclear. The germline V gene encodes CDR1 SGHTA and CDR2 FQGNSA. Trimming took 1 base from V and 0 from J, leaving 7 bases between them. The CDR3 loop spans 15 amino acids. The CDR3 sequence: CASSLEIVSGNTIYF. In nucleotides, the CDR3 is TGTGCCAGCAGCTTAGAAATAGTCTCTGGAAACACCATATATTTT.

J is TRBJ2-7 and V is TRBV29-1; 7 bases are a match to TRBD1. V shed 7 bases and J 4 bases; nucleotides not matched to a gene: 10. This CDR3 spans 13 amino acids. From germline, CDR1 is SQVTM and CDR2 ANQGSEA. CDR3 DNA sequence: TGCAGCGCAGCGAGGGACAGCCGATACGAGCAGTACTTC. This gives the protein CSAARDSRYEQYF.

CDR3 loop: CASSFWTGWTDTQYF. CDR3 nucleotides: TGTGCCAGCAGCTTTTGGACAGGGTGGACAGATACGCAGTATTTT. V and J are TRBV5-5 and TRBJ2-3; 8 nucleotides match TRBD1. The germline V gene has CDR1 SGHKS and CDR2 YYEKEE (reference sequence). The V and J ends lost 2 bases and 3 bases, in that order; junction bases with no gene match: 5. CDR3 size: 15 residues.

The genes are TRBV19 and TRBJ2-2; D is unresolved. The CDR3 totals 13 residues. Trimming cost V 5 bases and J 0 bases, with 4 bases left between them. Germline V gene lookup returns CDR1 LNHDA and CDR2 SQIVND (reference sequence). The CDR3 loop is CASSPTNTGELFF. CDR3 DNA: TGTGCCAGTAGTCCAACGAACACCGGGGAGCTGTTTTTT.

This sequence joins TRBV7-3 and TRBJ2-1; the match to TRBD2 covers 9 bases. The CDR3 runs to 13 residues. CDR1 is SGHTA and CDR2 is FQGTGA in the germline V gene. V lost 5 bases to trimming and J lost 10 bases; unmatched junction nucleotides: 6. The CDR3 region has the DNA TGTGCCAGCAGCCTGCGGGAGGGGGGCGAGCAGTTCTTC. Translating gives CASSLREGGEQFF.

This clone was recorded only once. The chain joins TRBV27 to TRBJ1-1; no firm D call. Trimming took 5 bases from V and 6 from J, leaving 10 bases between them. The CDR3 has 12 residues. Per the germline V gene, CDR1 is MNHEY and CDR2 is SMNVEV (reference sequence). This CDR3 reads CASSAGFSEAFF. Here the CDR3 DNA reads TGTGCCAGCAGTGCCGGGTTCTCTGAAGCTTTCTTT.

This clone was picked up one time. This chain connects TRBV6-6 to TRBJ2-5; no definite D call. The CDR3 has 15 residues. Germline CDR1 MNHNY, CDR2 SVGAGI (reference sequence). Trimming took 6 bases from V and 2 from J, leaving 16 bases between them. The CDR3 sequence is CASRPITRIQETQYF. The CDR3 DNA reads TGTGCCAGCAGGCCCATCACGAGGATACAAGAGACCCAGTACTTC.

CDR3 region: CASSGGQKDRYTF. The CDR3 coding sequence is TGTGCCAGTAGTGGAGGGCAGAAGGACCGCTACACCTTC. The V and J genes are TRBV19 and TRBJ1-2; D call uncertain. Trimming took off 5 bases at V and 9 bases at J, with 16 bases between the two ends. Germline V gene lookup returns CDR1 LNHDA and CDR2 SQIVND (reference sequence). The CDR3 runs 13 residues.

This rearrangement joins TRBV4-2 to TRBJ1-2; TRBD1 aligns across 11 bases. Germline V CDR1 and CDR2: LGHNA, YNFKEQ. V lost 3 bases, J lost 7 bases, and 13 bases stayed unmatched. This CDR3 spans 17 amino acids. CDR3 sequence: CASSHRTGGERLGGYTF. The DNA for the CDR3 is TGTGCCAGCAGCCACCGGACAGGGGGCGAAAGATTAGGTGGCTACACCTTC.

This clone was counted only a few times. V gene TRBV5-4 combines with J gene TRBJ2-3; 10 bases are a match to TRBD2. The CDR3 is 17 amino acids. Germline CDR1 is SGHNT and CDR2 is YYREEE (reference sequence). Unmatched junction bases numbered 6, after V lost 0 bases and J lost 2 bases. The DNA for the CDR3 is TGTGCCAGCAGCTTGGGATGGACTAGCGGCCTCACAGATACGCAGTATTTT. Protein product: CASSLGWTSGLTDTQYF.

The chain joins TRBV19 to TRBJ2-1, with a weak D call TRBD1 (5 bases). V was shortened by 7 bases and J by 4 bases, with 17 bases between the two germline ends. The germline CDR1 and CDR2 sequences are LNHDA and SQIVND (reference sequence). The CDR3 covers 15 residues. CDR3 in DNA: TGTGCCAGTACTGGCGTGGCAGGGTGGTACAATGAGCAGTTCTTC. It translates to CASTGVAGWYNEQFF.

The chain has TRBV5-5 and TRBJ1-4; 8 bases map to TRBD1. V shed 0 bases, J shed 8 bases, and the junction held 12 bases outside the gene matches. Germline V gene lookup returns CDR1 SGHKS and CDR2 YYEKEE (reference sequence). The CDR3 spans 17 residues. The CDR3 sequence is CASSLVGQVLGEEKLFF. The CDR3, as DNA: TGTGCCAGCAGCTTGGTGGGACAGGTCTTAGGAGAAGAAAAACTGTTTTTT.

This chain links TRBV7-9 with TRBJ2-1, with D possibly matching TRBD2 (6 bases). The CDR3 has 14 residues. From germline, CDR1 is SEHNR and CDR2 FQNEAQ (reference sequence). V was shortened by 4 bases and J by 5 bases, with 12 bases between the two germline ends. CDR3 DNA sequence: TGTGCCAGCAGCTCGGGGGTTGGGAACAATGAGCAGTTCTTC. It codes for CASSSGVGNNEQFF.

This sequence joins TRBV7-9 and TRBJ2-7, with 8 bases lining up with TRBD2. The germline V gene encodes CDR1 SEHNR and CDR2 FQNEAQ (reference sequence). The CDR3 is made up of 15 amino acids. The trim removed 6 bases at V and 6 bases at J, leaving 13 bases unmatched. This chain's CDR3 is CASSHWREAAGEQYF. The CDR3 nucleotides are TGTGCCAGCAGTCACTGGCGGGAGGCTGCGGGCGAGCAGTACTTC.

Only one count was recorded for this clone. This rearrangement joins TRBV19 to TRBJ2-5, with 11 nucleotides matching TRBD2. From germline, CDR1 is LNHDA and CDR2 SQIVND (reference sequence). This CDR3 contains 14 residues. Trimming took 10 bases from V and 4 from J; bases not matched to a gene: 8. The CDR3 nucleotides read TGTGCCACCCGACTAGCGGGACCCCGAGAGACCCAGTACTTC. Encoded protein: CATRLAGPRETQYF.

The chain combines TRBV19 with TRBJ1-5; 7 nucleotides line up with TRBD1. The V and J ends lost 8 bases and 2 bases, in that order; junction bases with no gene match: 3. The germline V gene has CDR1 LNHDA and CDR2 SQIVND (reference sequence). CDR3 length: 13 residues. In nucleotides, the CDR3 is TGTGCCAGTGCCGGGACAGGCAATCAGCCCCAGCATTTT. It translates to CASAGTGNQPQHF.

The sample holds one count of this clone. The rearrangement joins TRBV6-5 to TRBJ2-3, with 7 bases fitting TRBD2. The CDR3 has 13 residues. CDR1 and CDR2 (germline): MNHEY, SVGAGI. After removal of 6 bases from V and 0 bases from J, the junction contained 0 bases not matched to a gene. This chain's CDR3 is CASRLASTDTQYF. CDR3 DNA sequence: TGTGCCAGCAGACTAGCGAGCACAGATACGCAGTATTTT.

The chain joins TRBV30 to TRBJ1-4; the D gene is possibly TRBD1 (5 bases). Germline lookup yields CDR1 GTSNPN and CDR2 SVGIG (reference sequence). The CDR3 spans 16 residues. V dropped 3 bases and J dropped 4 bases, with 18 bases sitting between them. The CDR3 spells CAWRIGLAGNNEKLFF. CDR3 bases: TGTGCCTGGAGGATCGGGCTGGCAGGGAATAATGAAAAACTGTTTTTT.

The V and J genes are TRBV6-1 and TRBJ1-2, with D possibly being TRBD1 (5 bases). The length of the CDR3 is 15 residues. V was pared by 0 bases and J by 7 bases, with 15 bases between. Germline loops: CDR1 MNHNS, CDR2 SASEGT. The CDR3 coding sequence is TGTGCCAGCAGTGAAGCCGGGGGGTCCCTGGGTGGCTACACCTTC. It codes for CASSEAGGSLGGYTF.

The chain uses TRBV4-2 and TRBJ2-2; the match to TRBD2 covers 10 bases. CDR3 length: 17 residues. Per the germline V gene, CDR1 is LGHNA and CDR2 is YNFKEQ. The ends lost 4 bases at V and 6 bases at J; junction bases unmatched: 11. CDR3 nucleotide sequence: TGTGCCAGCAGCCGTCGGCTAGCGGGAGATAGGTCCGGGGAGCTGTTTTTT. This gives the protein CASSRRLAGDRSGELFF.

CDR3 residues: CASSPLADNTGELFF. The DNA of the CDR3 is TGTGCCAGTAGTCCGTTAGCGGATAACACCGGGGAGCTGTTTTTT. The chain links TRBV19 to TRBJ2-2; D is possibly TRBD2 (6 bases). CDR1 and CDR2 (germline): LNHDA, SQIVND (reference sequence). There are 15 residues in the CDR3. The V end lost 5 bases, the J end lost 2 bases, and 12 bases lay between the germline ends.

The chain uses TRBV9 and TRBJ2-3; D gene unclear. CDR3 size: 13 residues. Germline V CDR1 and CDR2: SGDLS, YYNGEE. Trimming cost V 4 bases and J 0 bases, with 6 bases left between them. CDR3 sequence reads: CASSTVSTDTQYF. The CDR3 coding sequence is TGTGCCAGCAGCACAGTGAGCACAGATACGCAGTATTTT.

The chain has TRBV6-6 and TRBJ1-4; no definite D call. Germline CDR1 and CDR2: MNHNY and SVGAGI (reference sequence). The CDR3 totals 15 residues. With 2 bases removed from V and 8 bases from J, the gap between germline ends came to 15 bases. The CDR3, as DNA: TGTGCCAGCAGTTACACGGGTCTGGGAGAAGAAAAACTGTTTTTT. As protein: CASSYTGLGEEKLFF.

This clone showed up just a few times. In the same sample, other DNA sequences code for this CDR3. The chain couples TRBV6-5 to TRBJ1-1, with TRBD1 matching over 9 bases. The CDR3 runs to 15 residues. Germline CDR1 reads MNHEY; CDR2 reads SVGAGI. V was clipped by 0 bases and J by 3 bases; unmatched bases: 2. The CDR3 reads CASSYSRTGDTEAFF. The CDR3 coding sequence is TGTGCCAGCAGTTACTCTCGGACAGGGGACACTGAAGCTTTCTTT.

This clone was recorded only once. The rearrangement uses TRBV29-1 and TRBJ2-7; the match to TRBD2 covers 10 bases. V trimming: 6 bases; J trimming: 0 bases; junction bases outside the gene matches: 8. From germline, CDR1 is SQVTM and CDR2 ANQGSEA. This CDR3 is built from 15 residues. For the CDR3, the DNA is TGCAGCGTCCTCCCTACTAGCGGGAACTCCTACGAGCAGTACTTC. This gives the protein CSVLPTSGNSYEQYF.

J is TRBJ2-1 and V is TRBV6-1; no clear D. This CDR3 is 17 amino acids long. The germline V gene encodes CDR1 MNHNS and CDR2 SASEGT. V lost 0 bases to trimming and J lost 6 bases, with 18 bases between them. CDR3 DNA sequence: TGTGCCAGCAGTGAAGCCCCCCGGGTCGGATCCCGCAATGAGCAGTTCTTC. This sequence encodes CASSEAPRVGSRNEQFF.

This clone is a singleton in its sample. The V gene is TRBV25-1, the J gene TRBJ1-5; TRBD1 matches 10 bases. The CDR3 loop spans 16 amino acids. After removal of 4 bases from V and 2 bases from J, the junction contained 5 bases not matched to a gene. Germline V gives CDR1 MGHDK, CDR2 SYGVNS. The CDR3 DNA follows: TGTGCCAGCAGTGGACAGGGGGCAAGAGGCAATCAGCCCCAGCATTTT. Translated, it gives CASSGQGARGNQPQHF.

The chain carries TRBV5-1 and TRBJ2-3; the match to TRBD2 covers 10 bases. The germline gives CDR1 SGHRS, CDR2 YFSETQ. The CDR3 is 16 residues long. J lost 5 bases, V lost 3 bases, and 9 bases had no gene match. In DNA form, the CDR3 reads TGCGCCAGCAGCTCAAAGGCACTAGCGGGGATAGATACGCAGTATTTT. Its protein product is CASSSKALAGIDTQYF.

The V call is TRBV6-5, the J call TRBJ1-2; 9 nucleotides align to TRBD1. The CDR3 is made up of 14 amino acids. CDR1 is MNHEY, CDR2 SVGAGI, per germline. V gave up 4 bases and J gave up 6 bases; unmatched junction bases: 6. CDR3 bases: TGTGCCAGCAGTTGGGACAGGGAAGGGAATGGCTACACCTTC. Protein product: CASSWDREGNGYTF.